This T cell receptor beta chain was obtained from a study of post-analysis software for immune sequencing data. Broader study findings: Controls had lower frequencies than patients of about 5 TRBV segments, which included TRBV5-6, TRBV5-1 and TRBV20-1.

The length of the CDR3 is 14 residues. Looked up from germline, CDR1 is DFQATT and CDR2 is SNEGSKA (reference sequence). Trimming took off 0 bases at V and 0 bases at J, with 9 bases between the two ends. Remarks on this clonotype: Its target is unknown.

Carried by the TCR beta cDNA libraries were unique molecular identifiers. TCRdb redid the calling of the PCR reads with MiXCR, one entry per CDR3 protein. Of about half a million distinct CDR3 sequences listed, under 40% are singletons. The sequence was collected from a girl aged 2-17 years with multiple sclerosis. This chain uses TRBV20-1 with TRBJ2-7; D gene uncertain. Sequencing was carried out using blood. DNA of the CDR3: TGCAGTGCTAGAGATCCAGAAAGCTCCTACGAGCAGTACTTC. Its protein is CSARDPESSYEQYF.